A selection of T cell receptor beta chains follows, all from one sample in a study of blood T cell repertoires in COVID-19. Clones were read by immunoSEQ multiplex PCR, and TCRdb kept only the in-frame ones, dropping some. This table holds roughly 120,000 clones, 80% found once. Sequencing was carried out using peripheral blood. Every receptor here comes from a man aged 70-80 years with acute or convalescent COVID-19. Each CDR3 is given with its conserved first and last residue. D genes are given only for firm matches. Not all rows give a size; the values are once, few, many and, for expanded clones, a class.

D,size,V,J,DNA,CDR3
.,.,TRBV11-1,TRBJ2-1,TGTGCCAGCAGCTTCGGACTCTCCTACAATGAGCAGTTCTTC,CASSFGLSYNEQFF
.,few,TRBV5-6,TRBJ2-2,TGTGCCAGCAGCTTTGGCGGGACGAACACCGGGGAGCTGTTTTTT,CASSFGGTNTGELFF
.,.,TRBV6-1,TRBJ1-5,TGTGCCAGCAGTGAATCGTCCAGGGTAGGCAATCAGCCCCAGCATTTT,CASSESSRVGNQPQHF
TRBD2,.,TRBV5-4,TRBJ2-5,TGTGCCAGCAGCCCGACTAGCGGGGGGGCTCGAGAGACCCAGTACTTC,CASSPTSGGARETQYF
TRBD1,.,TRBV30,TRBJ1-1,TGTGCCTGGAAGGGACAGTGGAACACTGAAGCTTTCTTT,CAWKGQWNTEAFF
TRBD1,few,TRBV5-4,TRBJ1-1,TGTGCCAGCAGCCGACAGGGTAAGGAAACTGAAGCTTTCTTT,CASSRQGKETEAFF
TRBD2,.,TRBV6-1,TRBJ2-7,TGTGCCAGCAGTGGACTAGCGGGGGGGCGGGCGCGCTACGAGCAGTACTTC,CASSGLAGGRARYEQYF
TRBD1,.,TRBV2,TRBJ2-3,TGTGCCAGCTGGACAGGGAGCACAGATACGCAGTATTTT,CASWTGSTDTQYF
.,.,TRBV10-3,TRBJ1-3,TGTGCCATCACGAAGGGGGCTGGAAACACCATATATTTT,CAITKGAGNTIYF
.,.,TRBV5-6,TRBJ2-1,TGTGCCAGCAGCACTTCGCGGCTGTCGTGGAATGAGCAGTTCTTC,CASSTSRLSWNEQFF
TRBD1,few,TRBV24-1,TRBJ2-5,TGTGCCACCAGTGATCTCGCCAGGGGGCTAGAGACCCAGTACTTC,CATSDLARGLETQYF
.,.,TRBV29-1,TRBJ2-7,TGCAGCGCTGGGGGACATCTCTCCTACGAGCAGTACTTC,CSAGGHLSYEQYF
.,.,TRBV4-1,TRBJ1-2,TGCGCCAGCAGCCAAGATCGAGAACTCTATGGCTACACCTTC,CASSQDRELYGYTF
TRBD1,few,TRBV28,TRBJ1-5,TGTGCCAGCAGGGCCAGGGGGAATCAGCCCCAGCATTTT,CASRARGNQPQHF
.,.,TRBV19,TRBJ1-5,TGTGCCAGTAGTATAGGAGGCGGGGGGAATAGCAATCAGCCCCAGCATTTT,CASSIGGGGNSNQPQHF
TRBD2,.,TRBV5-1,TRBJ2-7,TGCGCCAGCAGTCCCGGACTAGCGGGGGGCGAGCAGTACTTC,CASSPGLAGGEQYF
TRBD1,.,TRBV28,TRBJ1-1,TGTGCCAGCAGACCCCACGACAGGGCGAACACTGAAGCTTTCTTT,CASRPHDRANTEAFF
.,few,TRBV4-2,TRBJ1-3,TGTGCCAGCAGCCGGGCGTCAGGGGATGGAAACACCATATATTTT,CASSRASGDGNTIYF
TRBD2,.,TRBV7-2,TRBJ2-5,TGTGCCAGCAGCCCCTGGACTAGCGGGGGGACCCCCACCCAGTACTTC,CASSPWTSGGTPTQYF
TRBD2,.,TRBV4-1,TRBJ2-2,TGCGCCAGCAGCCAAGCCGAAGGGACTAGCGGGGGGTACACCGGGGAGCTGTTTTTT,CASSQAEGTSGGYTGELFF
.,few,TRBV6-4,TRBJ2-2,TGTGCCAGCAGTGATACGGGCACCGGGGAGCTGTTTTTT,CASSDTGTGELFF
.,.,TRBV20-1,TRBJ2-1,TGCAGTGCTAGAAACAGAGACGAGCAGTTCTTC,CSARNRDEQFF
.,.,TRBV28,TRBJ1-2,TGTGCCAGCAGTCCCCGATTGGCCTATGGCTACACCTTC,CASSPRLAYGYTF
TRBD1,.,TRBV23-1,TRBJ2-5,TGCGCCAGCAGTCAATCGCAGGGGGCAAATCAAGAGACCCAGTACTTC,CASSQSQGANQETQYF
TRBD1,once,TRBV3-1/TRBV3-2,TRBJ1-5,TGTGCCAGCAGCCTAGGGACAGTCGGGAATCAGCCCCAGCATTTT,CASSLGTVGNQPQHF
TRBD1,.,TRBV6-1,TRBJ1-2,TGTGCCAGCAGGCAAAACCGACAGGGGCACTATGGCTACACCTTC,CASRQNRQGHYGYTF
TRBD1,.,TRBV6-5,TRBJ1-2,TGTGCCAGCACCCGGGACAGTATCCGCTATGGCTACACCTTC,CASTRDSIRYGYTF
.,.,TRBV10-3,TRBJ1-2,TGTGCCATCAGCCCCGCGGGAGACTATGGCTACACCTTC,CAISPAGDYGYTF
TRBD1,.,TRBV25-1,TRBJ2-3,TGTGCCAGCAGTGAATACGGACAGGGGATGCCAGATACGCAGTATTTT,CASSEYGQGMPDTQYF
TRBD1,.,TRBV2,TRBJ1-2,TGTGCCAGCAGCCTACAGGGGAACTCCTATGGCTACACCTTC,CASSLQGNSYGYTF
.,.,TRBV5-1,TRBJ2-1,TGCGCCAGCAGCTTGGTCGCAGGGTCGGGCTACAATGAGCAGTTCTTC,CASSLVAGSGYNEQFF
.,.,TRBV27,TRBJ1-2,TGTGCCAGCAGCCACGGAGATCGGTATGGCTACACCTTC,CASSHGDRYGYTF
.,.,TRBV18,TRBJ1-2,TGTGCCAGCTCAACCGGGGGGAACTATGGCTACACCTTC,CASSTGGNYGYTF
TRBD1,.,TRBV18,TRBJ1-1,TGTGCCAGCTCACCACCTAGGACAGGGTGGTCGAGGACTGAAGCTTTCTTT,CASSPPRTGWSRTEAFF
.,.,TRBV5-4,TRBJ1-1,TGTGCCAGCTCATACAGGGAAAGTATGACTGAAGCTTTCTTT,CASSYRESMTEAFF
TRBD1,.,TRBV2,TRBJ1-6,TGTGCCAGCAGTAGACAGGGGGCGTTCGGTAATTCACCCCTCCACTTT,CASSRQGAFGNSPLHF
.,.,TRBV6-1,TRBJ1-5,TGTGCCAGCAGTGAAGAGACAGTCAATCAGCCCCAGCATTTT,CASSEETVNQPQHF
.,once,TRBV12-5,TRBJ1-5,TGTGCTAGTGGTCCCCTCCAGCCCCAGCATTTT,CASGPLQPQHF
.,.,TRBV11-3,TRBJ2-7,TGTGCCAGCAGCCCCGATCCCCGGTCGGGGGAGCAGTACTTC,CASSPDPRSGEQYF
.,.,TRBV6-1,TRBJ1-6,TGTGCCAGCAGTGAGACAGGCGGTGGGATTTCACCCCTCCACTTT,CASSETGGGISPLHF
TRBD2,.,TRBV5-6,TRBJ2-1,TGTGCCAGCAGCTTGCGGGGGGGCCTCGGCAATGAGCAGTTCTTC,CASSLRGGLGNEQFF
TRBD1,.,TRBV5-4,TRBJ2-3,TGTGCCAGCAGTATTCTGGGGACAGGGGATGAAGATACGCAGTATTTT,CASSILGTGDEDTQYF
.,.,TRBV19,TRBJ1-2,TGTGCCAGTAGTCGATTGGCGGGGGTGACAGCCAACTATGGCTACACCTTC,CASSRLAGVTANYGYTF
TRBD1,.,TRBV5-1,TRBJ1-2,TGCGCCAGCAGCTCGGGACAGACAACCTATGGCTACACCTTC,CASSSGQTTYGYTF
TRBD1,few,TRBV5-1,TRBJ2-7,TGCGCCAGCAGCTCCCGGGACAGGGGGCTCTACGAGCAGTACTTC,CASSSRDRGLYEQYF
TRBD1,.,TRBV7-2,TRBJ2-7,TGTGCCAGCAGCAGGACAGGGAACGCAGTCAACGAGCAGTACTTC,CASSRTGNAVNEQYF